This T cell receptor beta chain was found in a study of human T cells and chemical hapten exposure. Study at large: Diphenylcyclopropenone was applied weekly to patients' scalps across the roughly 23-week study. Small volume differences among pooled libraries mainly caused per-sample TCR yield variation. Study-wide results and limits: TCRs at a frequency above 1 in 1000 stayed unchanged with DPC sensitization.

A single record per CDR3 protein comes from TCRdb applying MiXCR to the RACE reads. This table holds 350,000 to 400,000 distinct CDR3 sequences, over 6% found once. There are 12 residues in the CDR3. V was pared by 7 bases and J by 1 base, with 2 bases of the junction left unmatched. The germline V gene encodes CDR1 SQVTM and CDR2 ANQGSEA. Time point indicated: patch test 2, 6 weeks after DPC sensitization. Sample treatment: therapeutic diphenylcyclopropenone sensitization with weekly scalp DPC. Sequencing started from total RNA isolated from unfractionated whole blood. In this sample, this clonotype turned up many times. Its antigen remains unidentified.

The clonotype comes from a woman aged 18 to 35 with alopecia areata. Some clones in this sample may be carry-over from other donors' samples. This sample comprised whole blood, obtained in connection with sensitization to the hapten diphenylcyclopropenone (DPC). The V call is TRBV29-1, the J call TRBJ1-1; 8 bases fit TRBD1. The CDR3 DNA is TGCAGCGGAGGACAGGGGAACACTGAAGCTTTCTTT. Translation: CSGGQGNTEAFF.